This TCR beta chain was obtained from a study of T cell responses to AZD1222 COVID-19 vaccine. Study observations and caveats: Nearly half of spike-specific TCRs reportedly go after variant regions that carry no mutations. Spike regions recognized by vaccine-associated CD4 TCRs spanned the protein, led by 160-218 and 743-854.

Profiling relied on immunoSEQ multiplex PCR, and the TCRdb table lists in-frame clones only, not all of them. The sample consists of 100,000 to 150,000 clones, approximately 88% of them appearing once. This CDR3 has 16 amino acids. Germline trimming cut 7 bases from V and 3 bases from J; bases unmatched to any gene: 12. Germline CDR1 and CDR2: SEHNR and FQNEAQ (reference sequence). Comments on this clone: What it recognizes is unknown.

The sample in question was peripheral blood, obtained on day 0 of AZD1222 vaccination. The receptor's source is an adult in good health. The J gene is TRBJ2-3, the V gene TRBV7-9; 8 bases agree with TRBD2. CDR3 amino acids: CASTLRGGLGTDTQYF. In nucleotides, the CDR3 is TGTGCCAGCACCCTACGGGGGGGGTTGGGTACAGATACGCAGTATTTT.